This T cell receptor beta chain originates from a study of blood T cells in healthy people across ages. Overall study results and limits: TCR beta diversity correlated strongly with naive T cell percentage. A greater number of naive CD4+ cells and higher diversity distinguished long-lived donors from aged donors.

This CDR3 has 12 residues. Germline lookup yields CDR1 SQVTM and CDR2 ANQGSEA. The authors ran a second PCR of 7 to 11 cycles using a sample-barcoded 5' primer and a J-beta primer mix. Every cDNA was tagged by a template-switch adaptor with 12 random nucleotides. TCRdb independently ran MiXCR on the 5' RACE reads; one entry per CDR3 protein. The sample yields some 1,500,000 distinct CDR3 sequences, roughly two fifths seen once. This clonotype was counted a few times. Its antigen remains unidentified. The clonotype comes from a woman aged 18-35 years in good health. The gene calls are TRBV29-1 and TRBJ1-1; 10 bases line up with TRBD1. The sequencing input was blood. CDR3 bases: TGCACCTACCGGGACAGGGGCACTGAAGCTTTCTTT. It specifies CTYRDRGTEAFF.